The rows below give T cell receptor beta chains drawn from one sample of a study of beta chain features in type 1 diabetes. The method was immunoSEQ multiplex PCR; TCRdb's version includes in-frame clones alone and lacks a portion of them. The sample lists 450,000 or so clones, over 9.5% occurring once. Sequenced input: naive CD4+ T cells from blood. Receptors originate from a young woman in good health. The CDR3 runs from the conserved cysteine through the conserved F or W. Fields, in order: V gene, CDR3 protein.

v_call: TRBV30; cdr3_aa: CAWTTYLRGVFEAFF
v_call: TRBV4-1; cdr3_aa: CASSQAGTKAWSSYNEQFF
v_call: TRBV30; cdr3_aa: CAWSQQSYEQYF
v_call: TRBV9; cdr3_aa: CASSVGSGTDTQYF
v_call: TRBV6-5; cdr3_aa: CASSRSDEKLFF
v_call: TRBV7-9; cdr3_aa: CASSRAGTINEKLFF
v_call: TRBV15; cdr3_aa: CATSKGLAGAPETQYF
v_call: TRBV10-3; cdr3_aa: CAIRPDRGVSSYNSPLHF
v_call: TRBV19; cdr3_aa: CASRVRAADKLFF
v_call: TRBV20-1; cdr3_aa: CSAKTAYEQYF
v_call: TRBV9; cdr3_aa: CASSVAQPLHYNEQFF
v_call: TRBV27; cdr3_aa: CASSSLGFNSPLHF
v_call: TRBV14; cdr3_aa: CASSHRVKPGELFF
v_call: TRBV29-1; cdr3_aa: CSVSLFEFEAFF
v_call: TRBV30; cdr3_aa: CARDRANEQFF
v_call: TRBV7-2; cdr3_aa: CASNLGRTQETQYF
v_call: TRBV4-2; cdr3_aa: CASSQNTGSSTGELFF
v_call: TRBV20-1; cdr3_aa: CSASVKYGYTF
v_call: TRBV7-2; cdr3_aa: CASSLESNLPGELFF
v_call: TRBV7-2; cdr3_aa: CASSSRLAVNTGELFF
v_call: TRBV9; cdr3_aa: CASSVGTNTEAFF
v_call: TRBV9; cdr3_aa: CASSVRQSTDTQYF
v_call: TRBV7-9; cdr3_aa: CASSSQGANTEAFF
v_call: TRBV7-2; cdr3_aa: CASHRANQETQYF
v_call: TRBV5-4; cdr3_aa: CASSLVGVENTGELFF
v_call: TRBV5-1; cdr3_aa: CASMGNLGETQYF
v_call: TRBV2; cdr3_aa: CASSVKGDSTYNEQFF
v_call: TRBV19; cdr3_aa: CASSMGLLYEQYF
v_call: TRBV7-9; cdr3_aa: CASSLGGGSYEQYF
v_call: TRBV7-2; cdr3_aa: CASSSRDRITDTQYF
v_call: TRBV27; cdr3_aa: CASSLSIRDRGYTF
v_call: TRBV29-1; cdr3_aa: CSGGLAGGGTDTQYF
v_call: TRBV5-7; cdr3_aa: CASTAMPCRDTGELFF
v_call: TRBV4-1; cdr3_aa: CASSHPPFFNEQFF
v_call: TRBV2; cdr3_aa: CASSEEGISVNEQFF
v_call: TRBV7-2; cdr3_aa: CASSQAGGNTGELFF
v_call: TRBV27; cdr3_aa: CASSFQPGGIAEQYF
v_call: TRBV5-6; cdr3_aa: CASSLVASGRTGELFF
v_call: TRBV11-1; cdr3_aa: CASSLTETQYF
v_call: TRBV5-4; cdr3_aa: CASRYDRGQNSPLHF
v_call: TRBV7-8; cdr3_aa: CASSQKATGIYGYTF
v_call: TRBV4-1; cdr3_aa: CASSHLGSPLHF
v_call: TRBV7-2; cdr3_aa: CASSRPQGSTEAFF
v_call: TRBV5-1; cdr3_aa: CASSPLGNEKLFF
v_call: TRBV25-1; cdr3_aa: CASGNSGANVLTF
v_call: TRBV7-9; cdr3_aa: CGQVHHTGELFF
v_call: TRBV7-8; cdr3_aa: CASRQHRTTKTTDTQYF
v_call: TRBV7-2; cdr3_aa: CASSFSPHEQYF
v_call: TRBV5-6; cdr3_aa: CASSFGLNSPLHF
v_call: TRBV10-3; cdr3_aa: CATAGAGGNRETQYF
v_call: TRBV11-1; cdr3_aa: CASSPGLPTNEQFF
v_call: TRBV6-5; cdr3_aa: CARTGVAEQFF
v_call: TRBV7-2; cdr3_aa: CASSGGRGETQYF
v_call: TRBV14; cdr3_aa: CASSLLVAGVGEQFF